This TCR beta chain was found in a study of blood T cell repertoires in COVID-19. On the study more broadly: Donors in the United States, Italy and Spain gave samples during acute or convalescent COVID-19.

This clone was seen once. Methods used by the authors: Reference gene primer amplification in the assay estimated nucleated cell counts. The table came from immunoSEQ multiplex PCR; TCRdb's copy has only in-frame clones and leaves some out. The V and J calls and clone size were taken over from that table, and D and trimming were inferred from the DNA. The sample lists around 300,000 clones, roughly 85% seen once, with 13% in the top ten. Germline-derived CDR1 and CDR2 are LNHDA and SQIVND (reference sequence). Trimming removed 6 bases from V and 2 bases from J, with 14 bases in between. The CDR3 is 14 amino acids.

The clonotype comes from a human donor in a cohort sampled during active COVID-19. Specimen: peripheral blood. This chain joins TRBV19 and TRBJ2-7; D may be TRBD2 (6 bases). The CDR3 nucleotides read TGTGCCAGTAGCCAGCGGGCCTCAGCCTACGAGCAGTACTTC. Amino acids: CASSQRASAYEQYF.